This T cell receptor (beta chain) was captured by sequencing in a study of cytomegalovirus exposure and HLA in healthy donors. The V gene's germline CDR1 is MNHEY and CDR2 SMNVEV (reference sequence). CDR3 size: 14 residues. V lost 4 bases to trimming and J lost 4 bases, with 10 bases between them. PCR used 60 Vbeta primers and 13 Jbeta primers. Clones were read by immunoSEQ multiplex PCR, and TCRdb kept only the in-frame ones, dropping some. The sample carries 150,000 to 200,000 clones, roughly 88% recorded once. The V call is TRBV27, the J call TRBJ2-2, with a tentative D call TRBD1 (6 bases). The receptor was derived from a man aged 45 to 65 in good health and CMV-seropositive. Source material: PBMCs. The DNA of the CDR3 is TGTGCCAGCAGTTCCCCAGGGGTCACCGGGGAGCTGTTTTTT. Translating gives CASSSPGVTGELFF.